Sequencing of this T cell receptor beta chain was carried out in a study of blood T cells in healthy people across ages. The use of a sample-barcoded 5' primer and a J-beta primer mix characterized a second PCR of roughly 7 to 12 cycles. One entry per CDR3 protein results from TCRdb running MiXCR on the 5' RACE reads. The sample has under 1,000,000 distinct CDR3 sequences, about half seen once. CDR3 length: 14 residues. Germline assignment: CDR1 SGHTA and CDR2 FQGNSA. V gave up 2 bases and J gave up 3 bases, with 8 bases separating them. V usage is TRBV7-2 and J usage is TRBJ1-5, with D possibly TRBD1 on 6 matching bases. Sequencing was done on a sample of blood. This sequence originates from a man older than 75 in good health. As DNA, the CDR3 is TGTGCCAGCAGCTTATGGGACACCAATCAGCCCCAGCATTTT. Amino acids: CASSLWDTNQPQHF.